The sequence of this T cell receptor beta chain was determined in a study of blood T cell repertoires in COVID-19. Study context: The United States, Italy and Spain provided the acute and convalescent COVID-19 samples. In each case, the material was cDNA or gDNA derived from T cells, B-cell-depleted T cells, or PBMCs.

In the study's own analysis: Amplification of reference gene primers was used by the study to estimate nucleated cell counts. The assay was immunoSEQ multiplex PCR, and TCRdb's table has in-frame clones only and misses some. Clone size and the V and J calls come from that table; the DNA yielded D and trimming. Among around 60,000 clones listed, 90% were seen once. The TCR originated in a man between 60 and 75 years old with active COVID-19. The specimen was peripheral blood.

As DNA, the CDR3 is TGTGCCAGCAGCACGACAGGGGGTAAGACCGAGCAGTACTTC. It is translated as CASSTTGGKTEQYF. The chain is built from TRBV5-5 and TRBJ2-7; 9 bases match TRBD1. This CDR3 has 14 amino acids. V shed 4 bases and J 6 bases; nucleotides not matched to a gene: 8. Germline-derived CDR1 and CDR2 are SGHKS and YYEKEE (reference sequence).